This T cell receptor beta chain was sequenced in a study of blood T cell repertoires in COVID-19. Germline V lookup: CDR1 SGHAT, CDR2 FQDESV (reference sequence). The CDR3 runs 16 residues. J lost 5 bases, V lost 5 bases, and 13 bases had no gene match. Clones were read by immunoSEQ multiplex PCR, and TCRdb kept only the in-frame ones, dropping some. The data hold roughly 300,000 clones, with 86% observed a single time. This TCR was recovered from a woman aged 40 to 55 with acute COVID-19. The specimen sequenced was PBMCs or T cells enriched from blood (not recorded which). J is TRBJ2-3 and V is TRBV11-1; 7 bases match TRBD2. In nucleotides, the CDR3 is TGTGCCAGCAGCCACTCACCTGGCGGGGGAAGAGATACGCAGTATTTT. Translating it yields CASSHSPGGGRDTQYF.